The 24 T cell receptor beta chains in this list originate from one sample, sequenced in a study of blood T cell repertoires in COVID-19. Sequencing used immunoSEQ multiplex PCR; TCRdb keeps in-frame clones, though not all of them. The repertoire holds more than 150,000 clones, with about 86% as singletons. What was sequenced was peripheral blood. Receptor source: a man between 25 and 39 years old with active or convalescent COVID-19.

The chain has TRBV7-9 and TRBJ1-1; 8 bases match TRBD1. Germline assignment: CDR1 SEHNR and CDR2 FQNEAQ (reference sequence). V gave up 5 bases and J gave up 5 bases; unmatched junction bases: 10. CDR3 length: 15 residues. The CDR3 region has the DNA TGTGCCAGCAGCCCTCAGGGGGCATTGCGGACTGAAGCTTTCTTT. Its translation is CASSPQGALRTEAFF. Combining the CDR3 with reference TRBV7-9 and TRBJ1-1 gives the whole variable domain DTGVSQNPRHKITKRGQNVTFRCDPISEHNRLYWYRQTLGQGPEFLTYFQNEAQLEKSRLLSDRFSAERPKGSFSTLEIQRTEQGDSAMYLCASSPQGALRTEAFFGQGTRLTVV.

J is TRBJ2-2 and V is TRBV10-3; 7 positions agree with TRBD1. CDR1 and CDR2 from the germline V gene are ENHRY and SYGVKD. Trimming cost V 11 bases and J 2 bases; bases outside gene matches: 11. This CDR3 is built from 15 residues. Here the CDR3 reads CASLGGIPNTGELFF. CDR3 bases: TGTGCCTCACTAGGGGGCATACCTAACACCGGGGAGCTGTTTTTT.

The rearrangement links TRBV5-1 to TRBJ2-5; 7 nucleotides align to TRBD2. J lost 2 bases, V lost 4 bases, and 8 bases had no gene match. Germline values: CDR1 SGHRS, CDR2 YFSETQ. The CDR3 runs to 15 residues. The DNA for the CDR3 is TGCGCCAGCAGCCGGGAACTAGCGTATCAAGAGACCCAGTACTTC. This translates into CASSRELAYQETQYF.

The rearrangement joins TRBV11-3 to TRBJ2-7; a weak D match, TRBD2 (6 bases). CDR1 SGHNT and CDR2 YENEEA come from the germline V gene. CDR3 size: 17 residues. Trimming left V 2 bases short and J 0 bases short, with 17 bases between. The DNA of the CDR3 is TGTGCCAGCAGCTTAAGTTCGGGCGGGGCCAGCTCCTACGAGCAGTACTTC. Its translation is CASSLSSGGASSYEQYF.

In its sample, this clone was seen a few times. The V call is TRBV11-3, the J call TRBJ2-1, with 10 bases identical to TRBD2. The CDR3 length is 16 residues. J was trimmed by 4 bases and V by 5 bases; bases with no gene match: 8. CDR1 SGHNT and CDR2 YENEEA come from the germline V gene. CDR3 nucleotides: TGTGCCAGCAGCCCGGAGAGCGGGGGGGGATACAATGAGCAGTTCTTC. Translated: CASSPESGGGYNEQFF.

The chain links TRBV18 to TRBJ2-1; a weak D match, TRBD2 (7 bases). The CDR3 spans 13 residues. V lost 4 bases and J lost 9, with 13 bases in between. Germline-derived CDR1 and CDR2 are KGHSH and LQKENI. The CDR3 sequence: CASSLRGAGEQFF. The CDR3 nucleotides are TGTGCCAGCTCACTTCGGGGGGCGGGTGAGCAGTTCTTC.

The sample holds one count of this clone. CDR3 in DNA: TGTGCCAGCAGTGAACCCGACCGGGACAAAGATCACGTACGGAATGAAAAACTGTTTTTT. Its translation: CASSEPDRDKDHVRNEKLFF. The rearrangement uses TRBV2 and TRBJ1-4, with D tentatively TRBD1 (6 bases). The CDR3 has 20 residues. The V gene's germline CDR1 is SNHLY and CDR2 FYNNEI. The germline V and J ends were trimmed by 2 bases and 5 bases, with 27 bases remaining between them.

The chain links TRBV19 to TRBJ1-2; D ambiguous. Trimming took off 7 bases at V and 4 bases at J, with 7 bases between the two ends. The CDR3 has 11 residues. Germline CDR1 reads LNHDA; CDR2 reads SQIVND (reference sequence). This chain's CDR3 is CASTNFYGYTF. The CDR3 coding sequence is TGTGCCAGTACCAATTTCTATGGCTACACCTTC. Using reference TRBV19 and TRBJ1-2 for the parts outside the CDR3, the full variable domain is DGGITQSPKYLFRKEGQNVTLSCEQNLNHDAMYWYRQDPGQGLRLIYYSQIVNDFQKGDIAEGYSVSREKKESFPLTVTSAQKNPTAFYLCASTNFYGYTFGSGTRLTVV.

The V and J genes are TRBV25-1 and TRBJ2-5; 9 bases match TRBD1. The CDR3 is 15 amino acids. Germline CDR1 reads MGHDK; CDR2 reads SYGVNS. V lost 3 bases, J lost 5 bases, and 7 bases stayed unmatched. CDR3 coding DNA: TGTGCCAGCAGTGATCGGGACAGGGCCGTTGAGACCCAGTACTTC. It codes for CASSDRDRAVETQYF.

The chain has TRBV29-1 and TRBJ2-3; 8 nucleotides match TRBD2. In germline, CDR1 is SQVTM, CDR2 ANQGSEA. The CDR3 is 14 amino acids. The V segment lost 7 bases and the J segment 4 bases; nucleotides outside the gene matches: 10. The CDR3 here is CSACVAGGADTQYF. The CDR3, as DNA: TGCAGCGCTTGTGTGGCGGGAGGAGCAGATACGCAGTATTTT.

Only one count was recorded for this clone. V gene TRBV15 combines with J gene TRBJ2-1; TRBD1 might be the D (5 bases). The CDR3 is made up of 15 amino acids. Germline values: CDR1 LNHNV, CDR2 YYDKDF (reference sequence). With 1 base removed from V and 6 bases from J, the gap between germline ends came to 13 bases. The CDR3 sequence is CATSRAPVDSNEQFF. CDR3 DNA: TGTGCCACCAGCAGAGCCCCCGTTGACAGCAATGAGCAGTTCTTC.

The sample holds one count of this clone. This sequence joins TRBV27 and TRBJ2-1; 12 bases align to TRBD2. This CDR3 has 18 amino acids. The germline V gene has CDR1 MNHEY and CDR2 SMNVEV (reference sequence). Unmatched junction bases numbered 10, after V lost 1 base and J lost 6 bases. This CDR3 reads CASSLYHPGTSGLNEQFF. CDR3 coding DNA: TGTGCCAGCAGTTTATATCATCCCGGGACTAGCGGGCTCAATGAGCAGTTCTTC.

The rearrangement links TRBV6-5 to TRBJ1-4; possible D gene TRBD1, 5 bases. Deletions cut 8 bases from V and 3 bases from J, with 13 bases between. The CDR3 runs to 14 residues. In germline, CDR1 is MNHEY, CDR2 SVGAGI. Written as DNA, the CDR3 is TGTGCCAGCCGGGTCGGGACTGCTAATGAAAAACTGTTTTTT. This sequence encodes CASRVGTANEKLFF.

This CDR3 is CASSQAPGNNQPQHF. The CDR3 coding sequence is TGTGCCAGCAGCCAAGCTCCAGGAAACAATCAGCCCCAGCATTTT. The chain joins TRBV3-1 (or the pseudogene TRBV3-2) to TRBJ1-5, with D unclear. The CDR3 has 15 residues. Trimming left V 1 base short and J 3 bases short, with 10 bases between. Looked up from germline, CDR1 is LGHDT and CDR2 is YNNKEL (reference sequence).

The V and J genes are TRBV11-2 and TRBJ1-3, with TRBD1 matching 10 bases. Germline loops: CDR1 SGHAT, CDR2 FQNNGV. The CDR3 extends over 16 amino acids. Trimming at V came to 6 bases and at J to 4 bases, leaving 9 bases not matched to a gene. The CDR3 DNA is TGTGCCAGCAGGCCGGGACAGGGGTTAGGAGGAAACACCATATATTTT. It codes for CASRPGQGLGGNTIYF.

V and J are TRBV29-1 and TRBJ1-3, with D unclear. V lost 5 bases and J lost 2, with 4 bases in between. CDR1 and CDR2 (germline): SQVTM, ANQGSEA. CDR3 length: 11 amino acids. CDR3 loop: CSVPAGNTIYF. Here the CDR3 DNA reads TGCAGCGTTCCAGCTGGAAACACCATATATTTT.

The rearrangement uses TRBV6-5 and TRBJ2-7; TRBD1 agrees at 8 bases. Per germline, CDR1 MNHEY and CDR2 SVGAGI. Trimming cost V 5 bases and J 6 bases; bases outside gene matches: 3. There are 12 residues in the CDR3. CDR3 amino acids: CASSTDRGEQYV. DNA for the CDR3: TGTGCCAGCAGTACCGACAGGGGCGAGCAGTACGTC.

This chain's CDR3 is CASSLVAGVYYGYTF. The CDR3 DNA follows: TGTGCCAGCAGCTTAGTGGCAGGCGTATACTATGGCTACACCTTC. The chain couples TRBV7-9 to TRBJ1-2; D is undetermined. V shed 1 base and J shed 3 bases, with 12 bases lying between them. The CDR3 runs 15 residues. CDR1 SEHNR and CDR2 FQNEAQ come from the germline V gene (reference sequence).

This rearrangement joins TRBV11-2 to TRBJ2-3; D not certain. The CDR3 extends over 13 amino acids. The V end lost 7 bases, the J end lost 6 bases, and 14 bases lay between the germline ends. CDR1 SGHAT and CDR2 FQNNGV come from the germline V gene. The chain's CDR3 is CASNQKTRDTQYF. CDR3 in DNA: TGTGCCAGCAACCAAAAAACTCGGGATACGCAGTATTTT.

This clone was picked up one time. CDR3 loop: CASSLGMGGVNTEAFF. Written as DNA, the CDR3 is TGCGCCAGCAGCTTGGGGATGGGAGGAGTCAACACTGAAGCTTTCTTT. The V and J genes are TRBV5-1 and TRBJ1-1; D is ambiguous. CDR3 length: 16 residues. V shed 0 bases and J shed 2 bases, with 14 bases lying between them. Germline V gene sequence: CDR1 SGHRS, CDR2 YFSETQ.

The V call is TRBV10-3, the J call TRBJ1-5; the match to TRBD1 covers 7 bases. The CDR3 has 14 residues. V shed 10 bases, J shed 2 bases, and the junction held 8 bases outside the gene matches. Germline V gene data show CDR1 as ENHRY and CDR2 as SYGVKD. CDR3 nucleotides: TGTGCCAGCGACAGGGAAGGGGGCAATCAGCCCCAGCATTTT. This sequence encodes CASDREGGNQPQHF.

The chain has TRBV10-1 and TRBJ2-5; 7 bases align to TRBD2. This CDR3 is built from 13 residues. The V and J ends lost 4 bases and 5 bases, in that order; junction bases with no gene match: 4. Per the germline V gene, CDR1 is WNHNN and CDR2 is SYGVQD (reference sequence). The CDR3 bases are TGCGCCAGCAGTGCCCAGGGAGGGGAGACCCAGTACTTC. Translated: CASSAQGGETQYF.

V is TRBV2 and J is TRBJ1-1, with D hard to call. The ends were cut back, 7 bases at V and 5 bases at J, with 14 bases in the middle. Germline V gene sequence: CDR1 SNHLY, CDR2 FYNNEI. The CDR3 sequence is 13 residues long. For the CDR3, the DNA is TGTGCCAGCATCTCGCTCGCGGAAACTGAAGCTTTCTTT. Its translation is CASISLAETEAFF.

The J gene is TRBJ1-4, the V gene TRBV6-5, with a weak D call TRBD1 (6 bases). Trimming pared 4 bases from V and 7 bases from J, leaving 13 bases between. Germline V gene sequence: CDR1 MNHEY, CDR2 SVGAGI. CDR3 length: 14 amino acids. In nucleotides, the CDR3 is TGTGCCAGCAGTTTGACAGGACCGGGTGAAAAACTGTTTTTT. The encoded protein is CASSLTGPGEKLFF.